A selection of T cell receptor beta chains follows, all from one sample in a study of blood T cell repertoires in COVID-19. The data were produced by immunoSEQ multiplex PCR, yet TCRdb's version contains in-frame clones alone and is incomplete. The sample contains roughly 130,000 clones, over 80% of which appear only once. The sequencing sample was made of PBMCs or T cells enriched from blood (not recorded which). These TCRs come from a woman under 40 who had recovered from COVID-19. Each CDR3 is given with its conserved first and last residue. D genes are given only for firm matches. Clone size, where shown, is once, few, many, or a class for clones that have expanded.

j_gene,v_gene,abundance,d_gene,CDR3aa,CDR3nt
TRBJ1-2,TRBV2,once,TRBD1,CASRRDRGSSYGYTF,TGTGCCAGCAGACGCGACAGGGGGTCGAGCTATGGCTACACCTTC
TRBJ2-2,TRBV7-2,NA,TRBD2,CASRFNSGAGAGELFF,TGTGCCAGCAGATTCAATAGCGGGGCGGGGGCCGGGGAGCTGTTTTTT
TRBJ1-2,TRBV7-2,NA,NA,CASSLGGEIHGYTF,TGTGCCAGCAGCTTAGGAGGAGAAATCCATGGCTACACCTTC
TRBJ2-5,TRBV7-9,NA,NA,CASSLAGPEGTQYF,TGTGCCAGCAGCTTAGCGGGGCCGGAGGGGACCCAGTACTTC
TRBJ2-3,TRBV3-1/TRBV3-2,NA,TRBD2,CASSPTSGKDTQYF,TGTGCCAGCAGCCCCACTAGCGGGAAGGATACGCAGTATTTT
TRBJ2-1,TRBV30,NA,TRBD2,CALPIGTSDSYNEQFF,TGTGCCTTACCAATAGGGACTAGCGATTCATACAATGAGCAGTTCTTC
TRBJ2-5,TRBV19,NA,NA,CAASSSTGVRGTQYF,TGTGCCGCTTCCTCGTCAACGGGGGTCCGGGGGACCCAGTACTTC
TRBJ1-4,TRBV13,NA,TRBD1,CASSAGTGRKGEKLFF,TGTGCCAGCAGCGCCGGGACAGGGAGGAAGGGCGAAAAACTGTTTTTT
TRBJ1-6,TRBV4-3,NA,TRBD1,CASSQVPLGRDSSYNSPLHF,TGCGCCAGCAGCCAAGTCCCCCTTGGTCGGGACAGCTCCTATAATTCACCCCTCCACTTT
TRBJ1-6,TRBV4-3,NA,NA,CASSQEQKNSPLHF,TGCGCCAGCAGCCAAGAACAGAAGAATTCACCCCTCCACTTT
TRBJ1-4,TRBV6-2/TRBV6-3,NA,TRBD1,CASSYPRDSEKLFF,TGTGCCAGCAGTTACCCAAGGGACAGCGAAAAACTGTTTTTT
TRBJ2-5,TRBV4-1,NA,TRBD2,CASSRGTSGMYQETQYF,TGCGCCAGCAGCCGCGGGACTAGCGGGATGTACCAAGAGACCCAGTACTTC
TRBJ1-1,TRBV28,NA,TRBD1,CASSAAGTGGTEAFF,TGTGCCAGCAGTGCGGCCGGGACAGGGGGCACTGAAGCTTTCTTT
TRBJ2-2,TRBV19,few,NA,CASSPAGNTGELFF,TGTGCCAGTAGTCCGGCAGGGAACACCGGGGAGCTGTTTTTT
TRBJ2-1,TRBV3-1/TRBV3-2,NA,TRBD2,CASSHQLAGGSNEQFF,TGTGCCAGCAGCCACCAACTAGCGGGAGGGAGCAATGAGCAGTTCTTC